These 10 T cell receptor beta chains originate from one sample sequenced in a study of T cell clonality in common variable immunodeficiency. The method was immunoSEQ multiplex PCR; TCRdb's version includes in-frame clones alone and lacks a portion of them. The data list 45,000 to 60,000 clones, none observed once; about 6.5% falls to the top ten. Sequenced material: peripheral blood mononuclear cells. Receptors originate from a person between 18 and 75 years old in good health.

This clone was seen at least ten times. The read falls 3 residues short of the CDR3 end, and the missing part is taken from the germline J gene. The chain employs TRBV11-2 and TRBJ2-1; a weak D match, TRBD2 (5 bases). V was cut by 3 bases and J by 9 bases, with 12 bases left in between. Germline loops: CDR1 SGHAT, CDR2 FQNNGV. The CDR3 is 13 amino acids. Incomplete CDR3 DNA: TGTGCCAGCAGCTTGGAGGAACGGGGTGAG. It codes for CASSLEERGE. The complete CDR3 protein is CASSLEERGEQFF. The entire variable domain, with the rest obtained from reference TRBV11-2 and TRBJ2-1, is as follows: EAGVAQSPRYKIIEKRQSVAFWCNPISGHATLYWYQQILGQGPKLLIQFQNNGVVDDSQLPKDRFSAERLKGVDSTLKIQPAKLEDSAVYLCASSLEERGEQFFGPGTRLTVL.

This clone was seen ten or more times. Sequencing ends 3 residues short of the CDR3 end; the germline J gene provides the rest. V gene TRBV19 combines with J gene TRBJ1-2; perhaps TRBD1 as D (6 bases). V lost 6 bases and J 2 bases, leaving 13 bases between the germline ends. CDR1 is LNHDA, CDR2 SQIVND, per germline (reference sequence). The CDR3 has 14 residues. The part of the CDR3 DNA that was read is TGTGCCAGTAGCACGGGACACGCAAACTATGGC. Residues: CASSTGHANYG. The complete CDR3 protein is CASSTGHANYGYTF.

This clone was seen ten or more times. Sequencing ends 3 residues short of the CDR3 end; the germline J gene provides the rest. This chain links TRBV29-1 with TRBJ2-3, with D hard to call. This CDR3 spans 13 amino acids. Germline values: CDR1 SQVTM, CDR2 ANQGSEA. Trimming removed 7 bases at V and 0 bases at J, with 11 bases between. The covered CDR3 bases are TGCAGCGGAAAGGCACCAAGCACAGATACG. It is translated as CSGKAPSTDT. The CDR3 in its entirety is CSGKAPSTDTQYF.

This clone came up a few times. Read sequence stops 3 residues before the CDR3 end, and the germline J gene provides the missing end. The V and J genes are TRBV13 and TRBJ2-7, with 10 bases aligning to TRBD1. CDR1 PRHDT and CDR2 FYEKMQ come from the germline V gene (reference sequence). This CDR3 is 16 amino acids long. Trimming removed 2 bases from V and 6 bases from J; junction bases left unmatched: 10. Partial CDR3 DNA: TGTGCCAGCAGCTTACTGGAGACAGGGGGCGTCTCCGAG. It is translated as CASSLLETGGVSE. The whole CDR3 protein reads CASSLLETGGVSEQYF.

This clone has a count of ten or more. The CDR3 end is not reached by the read, which stops 3 residues before it; the germline J gene fills it in. The rearrangement links TRBV20-1 to TRBJ2-1, with 10 bases identical to TRBD2. In germline, CDR1 is DFQATT, CDR2 SNEGSKA (reference sequence). The V gene end was trimmed by 0 bases and the J gene end by 7 bases; junction bases not matched to a gene: 9. The CDR3 loop spans 16 amino acids. CDR3 region: CSARDGAGGPSNEQFF. The sequenced CDR3 bases are TGCAGTGCTAGAGATGGAGCGGGGGGGCCAAGTAATGAG.

This clone was recorded many times. Sequencing ends 3 residues short of the CDR3 end; the germline J gene provides the rest. The gene calls are TRBV30 and TRBJ1-6, with TRBD1 identical over 11 bases. From germline, CDR1 is GTSNPN and CDR2 SVGIG (reference sequence). The J segment lost 2 bases and the V segment lost 8 bases, leaving 8 bases of the junction unmatched. There are 16 residues in the CDR3. The CDR3 bases that were read are TGTGCCCGAAGCAAGGGACAGGGGGCCTATAATTCACCC. This sequence encodes CARSKGQGAYNSP. The complete CDR3 sequence is CARSKGQGAYNSPLHF.

This clone was recorded many times. The DNA ends 3 residues before the CDR3 does, and the rest of the CDR3 is filled in from the germline J gene. The V and J genes are TRBV7-9 and TRBJ2-7, with a weak D call TRBD1 (6 bases). CDR3 length equals 14 residues. Trimming took off 1 base at V and 0 bases at J, with 7 bases between the two ends. Germline assignment: CDR1 SEHNR and CDR2 FQNEAQ (reference sequence). The DNA read from the CDR3 is TGTGCCAGCAGCTTAGGGGGGCCCTCCTACGAG. Amino acids: CASSLGGPSYE. From start to end, the CDR3 is CASSLGGPSYEQYF.

This clone was counted ten times or more. The CDR3 extends 3 residues past the end of the read, so its final part is completed from the germline J gene. The V call is TRBV19, the J call TRBJ2-5; 10 bases match TRBD2. Per germline, CDR1 LNHDA and CDR2 SQIVND (reference sequence). The CDR3 consists of 15 residues. Trimming at V came to 7 bases and at J to 5 bases, leaving 10 bases not matched to a gene. The CDR3: CASTGLAGAKETQYF. The CDR3 bases that were read are TGTGCCAGTACAGGGCTAGCGGGGGCGAAGGAGACC.

Many counts were recorded for this clone. Read data end 3 residues before the CDR3 end; the end is taken from the germline J gene. The chain employs TRBV19 and TRBJ2-1; 14 nucleotides match TRBD2. The CDR3 runs to 16 residues. Germline CDR1 and CDR2: LNHDA and SQIVND (reference sequence). Trimming removed 10 bases from V and 0 bases from J; junction bases left unmatched: 5. The chain's CDR3 is CATRTSGGSSYNEQFF. Incomplete CDR3 DNA: TGTGCCACCCGGACTAGCGGGGGGTCCTCCTACAATGAG.

Notes on this clone: The missing CDR3 end, 3 residues past where the read stops, is filled in from the germline J gene. The chain recombines TRBV7-6 with TRBJ1-6; D is perhaps TRBD1 (5 bases). Germline loops: CDR1 SGHVS, CDR2 FNYEAQ. The V and J ends lost 1 base and 1 base respectively, with 11 bases between them. The CDR3 has 17 residues. The CDR3 sequence is CASSLDTGGSYNSPLHF. The DNA read from the CDR3 is TGTGCCAGCAGCTTAGACACGGGGGGGTCCTATAATTCACCC.